This passage covers 3 T cell receptor beta chains from one sample sequenced in a study of blood T cell repertoires in COVID-19. TCRdb's table, derived via immunoSEQ multiplex PCR, lists solely in-frame clones and lacks some. The sample has about 98,000 clones; around 80% are singletons. The sequencing input was peripheral blood. These receptors originate from a man between 70 and 80 years old with acute or convalescent COVID-19.

This clone was counted only a few times. The chain uses TRBV14 and TRBJ2-1, with 8 bases identical to TRBD1. Losses at the gene ends were 3 bases for V and 4 bases for J; bases not matched to a gene: 2. This CDR3 comprises 14 residues. Germline CDR1 is SGHDN and CDR2 is FVKESK. Here the CDR3 reads CASSHRGLYNEQFF. DNA for the CDR3: TGTGCCAGCAGCCACAGGGGGCTGTACAATGAGCAGTTCTTC.

This clone was counted only a few times. The chain is built from TRBV6-5 and TRBJ2-7, with 10 bases identical to TRBD2. V shed 5 bases and J 3 bases; nucleotides not matched to a gene: 4. The CDR3 is 14 residues long. Looked up from germline, CDR1 is MNHEY and CDR2 is SVGAGI. CDR3 sequence reads: CASSKSGRGYEQYF. The CDR3 nucleotides are TGTGCCAGCAGTAAGAGCGGGAGGGGCTACGAGCAGTACTTC.

V gene TRBV29-1 combines with J gene TRBJ1-2; tentative D call: TRBD1 (5 bases). The CDR3 covers 12 residues. Trimming took off 3 bases at V and 1 base at J, with 6 bases between the two ends. The germline CDR1 and CDR2 sequences are SQVTM and ANQGSEA. The CDR3 DNA reads TGCAGCGTTGATAGGGGTAACTATGGCTACACCTTC. This codes for CSVDRGNYGYTF.